Following are 11 T cell receptor beta chains from one sample sequenced in a study of beta chain features in type 1 diabetes. Sequencing targeted expressed TCRB transcripts, as all isolated RNA had been reverse transcribed. Sequencing used immunoSEQ multiplex PCR; TCRdb keeps in-frame clones, though not all of them. The sample lists around 430,000 clones; around 28% were seen once. Sequenced input: naive CD4+ T cells from blood. These receptors came from a man aged 18-30 years in good health.

This clone was picked up a small number of times. The chain employs TRBV28 and TRBJ1-1; no reliable D call. The CDR3 loop spans 13 amino acids. Germline V gives CDR1 MDHEN, CDR2 SYDVKM. Trimming pared 8 bases from V and 0 bases from J, leaving 10 bases between. This CDR3 is CASEGRMNTEAFF. CDR3 nucleotide sequence: TGTGCCAGCGAAGGCAGAATGAACACTGAAGCTTTCTTT.

This clone was counted only a few times. CDR3: CASSPPGQGQETQYF. Here the CDR3 DNA reads TGTGCCAGCAGTCCGCCGGGACAGGGGCAGGAGACCCAGTACTTC. The rearrangement uses TRBV6-5 and TRBJ2-5, with 10 bases fitting TRBD1. V was pared by 5 bases and J by 5 bases, with 8 bases of the junction left unmatched. There are 15 residues in the CDR3. The germline V gene encodes CDR1 MNHEY and CDR2 SVGAGI.

The chain joins TRBV7-9 to TRBJ2-4; unclear D gene. Germline V lookup: CDR1 SEHNR, CDR2 FQNEAQ (reference sequence). CDR3 length: 13 amino acids. V lost 5 bases, J lost 9 bases, and 14 bases lay in between. The CDR3 spells CASSQQVGAIQYF. CDR3 bases: TGTGCCAGCAGCCAACAAGTGGGCGCCATTCAGTACTTC.

This clone was recorded a few times. V usage is TRBV5-6 and J usage is TRBJ2-1; TRBD1 is a possible D gene (5 bases). The CDR3 runs 13 residues. The V gene lost 4 bases and the J gene lost 10 bases, with 15 bases spanning the gap. Germline lookup yields CDR1 SGHDT and CDR2 YYEEEE. This chain's CDR3 is CASSLDRTLEQFF. The CDR3 DNA follows: TGTGCCAGCAGCCTGGACCGGACACTAGAGCAGTTCTTC.

The chain joins TRBV9 to TRBJ2-1; TRBD2 might be the D (5 bases). Germline CDR1 SGDLS, CDR2 YYNGEE. The V end was cut by 4 bases, the J end by 1 base, with 12 bases between. This CDR3 is built from 15 residues. CDR3 loop: CASSPYLASYNEQFF. DNA of the CDR3: TGTGCCAGCAGCCCCTATCTAGCTTCCTACAATGAGCAGTTCTTC.

The chain combines TRBV4-2 with TRBJ2-4, with 7 positions matching TRBD2. The CDR3 is made up of 19 amino acids. Looked up from germline, CDR1 is LGHNA and CDR2 is YNFKEQ. V lost 0 bases, J lost 0 bases, and 11 bases stayed unmatched. The CDR3 sequence is CASSQDPAGVGLAKNIQYF. CDR3 nucleotide sequence: TGTGCCAGCAGCCAAGATCCGGCGGGAGTAGGGTTAGCCAAAAACATTCAGTACTTC.

Worth noting for this clone: Additional DNA sequences in this sample encode the identical CDR3. V usage is TRBV4-3 and J usage is TRBJ2-3; no reliable D call. V shed 0 bases and J shed 0 bases, with 4 bases lying between them. Germline values: CDR1 LGHNA, CDR2 YSLEER. The CDR3 is 14 residues long. In DNA, the CDR3 is TGCGCCAGCAGCCAAGATCGCAGCACAGATACGCAGTATTTT. Residues: CASSQDRSTDTQYF.

The chain carries TRBV7-2 and TRBJ2-4; 11 bases are a match to TRBD2. CDR1 SGHTA and CDR2 FQGNSA come from the germline V gene. CDR3 length: 16 amino acids. The ends lost 1 base at V and 6 bases at J; junction bases unmatched: 5. CDR3: CASSLVGGTSGNIQYF. As DNA, the CDR3 is TGTGCCAGCAGCTTAGTTGGAGGGACTAGCGGAAACATTCAGTACTTC.

The J gene is TRBJ2-3, the V gene TRBV4-3, with TRBD2 matching over 9 bases. Trimming took 0 bases from V and 3 from J; bases not matched to a gene: 7. The CDR3 is 17 residues long. The germline V gene encodes CDR1 LGHNA and CDR2 YSLEER. The CDR3 protein is CASSQDWLAGETDTQYF. DNA for the CDR3: TGCGCCAGCAGCCAAGATTGGTTAGCGGGAGAAACAGATACGCAGTATTTT.

This clone was seen only a few times. This chain connects TRBV7-9 to TRBJ2-3, with D perhaps matching TRBD2 (6 bases). The germline gives CDR1 SEHNR, CDR2 FQNEAQ (reference sequence). Trimming took 1 base from V and 2 from J, leaving 10 bases between them. This CDR3 has 15 amino acids. The CDR3 region has the DNA TGTGCCAGCAGCTTAGGGACTACCAACACAGATACGCAGTATTTT. Protein: CASSLGTTNTDTQYF.

This clone was detected only a few times. The V call is TRBV29-1, the J call TRBJ1-1; 7 nucleotides line up with TRBD1. The CDR3 is made up of 13 amino acids. From germline, CDR1 is SQVTM and CDR2 ANQGSEA. Trimming cost V 6 bases and J 3 bases; bases outside gene matches: 7. Here the CDR3 reads CSVATGYDTEAFF. The CDR3 DNA sequence: TGCAGCGTGGCGACAGGGTATGACACTGAAGCTTTCTTT.